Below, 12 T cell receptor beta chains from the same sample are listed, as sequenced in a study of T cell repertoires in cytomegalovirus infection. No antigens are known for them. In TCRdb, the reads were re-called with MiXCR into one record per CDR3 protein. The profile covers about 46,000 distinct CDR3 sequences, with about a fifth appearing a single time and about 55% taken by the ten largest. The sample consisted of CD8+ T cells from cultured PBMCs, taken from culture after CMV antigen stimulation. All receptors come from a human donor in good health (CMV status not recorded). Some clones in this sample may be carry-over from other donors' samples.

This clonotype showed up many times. This CDR3 reads CASSATDSSTDTQYF. The CDR3 coding sequence is TGTGCCAGCAGCGCGACCGATAGTAGCACAGATACGCAGTATTTT. The rearrangement joins TRBV7-9 to TRBJ2-3; no clear D gene. This CDR3 is 15 amino acids long. The ends were cut back, 5 bases at V and 0 bases at J, with 12 bases in the middle. Germline assignment: CDR1 SEHNR and CDR2 FQNEAQ (reference sequence).

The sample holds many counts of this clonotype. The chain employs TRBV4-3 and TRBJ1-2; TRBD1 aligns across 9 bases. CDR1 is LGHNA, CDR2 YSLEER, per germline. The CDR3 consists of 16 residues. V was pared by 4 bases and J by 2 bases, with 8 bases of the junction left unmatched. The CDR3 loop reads CASSPRDRELNYGYTF. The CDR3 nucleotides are TGCGCCAGCAGCCCCCGGGACAGGGAACTAAACTATGGCTACACCTTC.

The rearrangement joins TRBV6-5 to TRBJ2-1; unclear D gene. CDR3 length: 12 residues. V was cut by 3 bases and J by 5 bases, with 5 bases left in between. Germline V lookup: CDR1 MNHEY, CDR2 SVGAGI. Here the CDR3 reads CASSYKNNEQFF. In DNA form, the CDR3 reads TGTGCCAGCAGTTATAAGAACAATGAGCAGTTCTTC.

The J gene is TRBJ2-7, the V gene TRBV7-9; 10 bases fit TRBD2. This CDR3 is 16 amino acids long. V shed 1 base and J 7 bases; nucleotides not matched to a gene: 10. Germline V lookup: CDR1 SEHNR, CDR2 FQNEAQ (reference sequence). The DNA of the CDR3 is TGTGCCAGCAGCTTAGTCTCTGGGCTAGCGGGGGAAGAGCAGTACTTC. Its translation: CASSLVSGLAGEEQYF.

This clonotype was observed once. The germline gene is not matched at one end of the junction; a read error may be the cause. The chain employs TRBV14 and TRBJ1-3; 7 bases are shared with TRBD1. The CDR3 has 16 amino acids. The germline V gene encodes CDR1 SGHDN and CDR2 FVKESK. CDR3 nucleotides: TGTACCAGCAGCCGCCTTCAGACAGGGACTGGAAACACCATATATTTT. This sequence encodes CTSSRLQTGTGNTIYF.

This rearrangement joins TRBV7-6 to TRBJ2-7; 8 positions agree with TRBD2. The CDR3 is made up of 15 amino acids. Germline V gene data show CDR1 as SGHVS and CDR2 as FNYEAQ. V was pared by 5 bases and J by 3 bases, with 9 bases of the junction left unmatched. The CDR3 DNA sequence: TGTGCCAGCAGCCGTGGGGAGAGCGGGGGCTACGAGCAGTACTTC. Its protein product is CASSRGESGGYEQYF.

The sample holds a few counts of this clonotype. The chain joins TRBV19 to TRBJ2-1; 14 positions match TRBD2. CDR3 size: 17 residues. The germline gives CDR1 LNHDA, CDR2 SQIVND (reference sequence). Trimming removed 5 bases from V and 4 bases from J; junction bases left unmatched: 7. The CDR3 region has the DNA TGTGCCAGTAGTCCCTGGACTAGCGGGAGGAATTACAATGAGCAGTTCTTC. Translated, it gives CASSPWTSGRNYNEQFF.

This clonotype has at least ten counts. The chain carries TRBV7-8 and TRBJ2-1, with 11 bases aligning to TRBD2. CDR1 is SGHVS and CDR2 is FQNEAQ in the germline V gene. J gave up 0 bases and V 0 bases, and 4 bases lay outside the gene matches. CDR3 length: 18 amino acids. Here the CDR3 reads CASSLATSGASSYNEQFF. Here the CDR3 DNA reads TGTGCCAGCAGCTTAGCGACTAGCGGGGCTTCCTCCTACAATGAGCAGTTCTTC.

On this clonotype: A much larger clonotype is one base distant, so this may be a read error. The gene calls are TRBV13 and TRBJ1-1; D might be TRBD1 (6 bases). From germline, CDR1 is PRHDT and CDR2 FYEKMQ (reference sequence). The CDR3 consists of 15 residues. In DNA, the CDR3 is TGTGCCATCAGCCTCTCAAGAGGGGGTGGGACTGAAGCTTTCTTT. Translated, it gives CAISLSRGGGTEAFF.

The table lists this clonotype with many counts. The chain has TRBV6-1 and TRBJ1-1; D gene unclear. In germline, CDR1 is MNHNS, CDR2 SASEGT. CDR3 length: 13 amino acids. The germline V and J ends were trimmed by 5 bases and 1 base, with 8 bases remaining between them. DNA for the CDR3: TGTGCCAGCAGTCGAACCAAGAACACTGAAGCTTTCTTT. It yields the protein CASSRTKNTEAFF.

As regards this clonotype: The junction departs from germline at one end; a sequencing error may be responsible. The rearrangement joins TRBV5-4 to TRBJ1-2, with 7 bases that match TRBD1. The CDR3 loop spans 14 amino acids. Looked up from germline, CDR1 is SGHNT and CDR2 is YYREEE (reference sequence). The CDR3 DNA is TGTGCCAGCGGGGTATTGGGGGACAGCTATGACTACACCTTC. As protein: CASGVLGDSYDYTF.

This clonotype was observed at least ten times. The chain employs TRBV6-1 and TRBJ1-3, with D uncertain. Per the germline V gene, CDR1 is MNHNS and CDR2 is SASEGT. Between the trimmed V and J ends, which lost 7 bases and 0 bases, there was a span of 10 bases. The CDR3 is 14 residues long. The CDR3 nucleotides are TGTGCCAGCACCGAGGCAGTCTCTGGAAACACCATATATTTT. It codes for CASTEAVSGNTIYF.